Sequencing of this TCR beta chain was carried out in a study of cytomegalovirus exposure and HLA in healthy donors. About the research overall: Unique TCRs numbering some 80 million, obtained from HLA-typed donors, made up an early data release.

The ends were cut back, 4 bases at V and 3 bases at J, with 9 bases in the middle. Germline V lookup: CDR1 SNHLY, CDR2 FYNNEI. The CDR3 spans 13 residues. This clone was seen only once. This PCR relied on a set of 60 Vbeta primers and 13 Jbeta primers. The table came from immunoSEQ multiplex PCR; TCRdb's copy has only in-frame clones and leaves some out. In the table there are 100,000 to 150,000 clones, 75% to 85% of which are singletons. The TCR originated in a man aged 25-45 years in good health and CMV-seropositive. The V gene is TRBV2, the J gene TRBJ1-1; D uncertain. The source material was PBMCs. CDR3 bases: TGTGCCAGCAGTGCTGGGAGGGACACTGAAGCTTTCTTT. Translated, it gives CASSAGRDTEAFF. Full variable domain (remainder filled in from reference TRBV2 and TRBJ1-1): EPEVTQTPSHQVTQMGQEVILRCVPISNHLYFYWYRQILGQKVEFLVSFYNNEISEKSEIFDDQFSVERPDGSNFTLKIRSTKLEDSAMYFCASSAGRDTEAFFGQGTRLTVV.